A selection of T cell receptor beta chains follows, all from one sample in a study of radiotherapy plus CTLA-4 blockade in lung cancer. Clones were sequenced by immunoSEQ multiplex PCR, and TCRdb holds only the in-frame ones, with some missing. The data hold 50,000 to 60,000 clones, with just under 85% observed a single time. Sample: peripheral blood, taken from a patient treated with radiotherapy plus ipilimumab. Receptors originate from a human donor with non-small cell lung cancer whose response to radiotherapy plus ipilimumab could not be evaluated. Each CDR3 is given without its conserved first and last residue. A D gene is named only where the DNA matches it firmly. Expanded clones get a size class; other rows say once, few or many, or leave the size out.

V gene	clone size	D gene	J gene	CDR3 protein
TRBV15	once	.	TRBJ1-3	ATSRGSGGTGNTIY
TRBV9	.	.	TRBJ1-5	ASSATGRNQPQH
TRBV7-9	.	.	TRBJ2-3	ASSVAWGKETDTQY
TRBV7-2	.	.	TRBJ2-7	ASSPKTGTTYEQY
TRBV29-1	.	.	TRBJ1-1	SVEDRRTANTEAF
TRBV7-2	.	TRBD1	TRBJ1-4	ASSPYRTGGNEKLF
TRBV5-8	.	.	TRBJ1-1	AAGPLNTEAF
TRBV7-2	.	.	TRBJ1-5	ASSFGQSDQPQH
TRBV28	.	TRBD1	TRBJ1-4	ASSFGQATNEKLF
TRBV7-2	.	.	TRBJ1-5	ASSNGGFGNQPQH
TRBV19	.	TRBD1	TRBJ2-7	ASSIGAGQGSYEQY
TRBV7-2	.	.	TRBJ2-3	ASSPSATDTQY
TRBV5-8	.	.	TRBJ2-1	ASSLVRSYNEQF
TRBV6-4	.	.	TRBJ2-3	ASSDFGGPDTQY
TRBV5-1	.	TRBD2	TRBJ2-1	ASSWGLGDYNEQF
TRBV6-5	.	TRBD1	TRBJ2-7	ASSSRDSSYEQY
TRBV21-1	.	.	TRBJ1-5	ASSNRQQITGGNQPQH
TRBV7-2	.	TRBD2	TRBJ2-5	ASSLIGGEGETQY
TRBV27	.	TRBD1	TRBJ1-1	ASSVNRGPVTEAF
TRBV15	.	.	TRBJ2-7	ATSRGGEPYEQY
TRBV5-6	few	.	TRBJ2-7	ASSVGTNYEQY
TRBV7-2	.	TRBD1	TRBJ1-3	ASSLDWDSRNTIY
TRBV28	.	TRBD2	TRBJ2-3	ASRAGGSTDTQY
TRBV5-8	.	.	TRBJ2-2	ASSLAGVNTGELF
TRBV19	.	TRBD1	TRBJ1-5	ATKPGQGNQPQH
TRBV1	few	.	TRBJ1-2	TSSQDRDWGVGYGYT
TRBV6-4	.	TRBD1	TRBJ1-4	ASSGQGTNEKLF
TRBV28	.	.	TRBJ2-3	ASTESGGADTQY
TRBV5-1	.	.	TRBJ2-5	ASSWGGEETQY
TRBV14	once	.	TRBJ2-7	ASSLVRGAPYEQY
TRBV7-2	.	.	TRBJ2-1	ASSLFPYEQF
TRBV10-2	.	TRBD2	TRBJ2-1	ASRGGGEQF
TRBV4-3	.	TRBD2	TRBJ2-1	ASSLSSGSYNEQF
TRBV7-2	.	.	TRBJ1-1	ASSLVLAEAF
TRBV9	.	.	TRBJ1-4	ASSGPTGWGEKLF
TRBV7-9	.	.	TRBJ2-7	ASSLHAADYEQY
TRBV5-1	.	TRBD1	TRBJ2-3	ASSFQQGANTQY